Described below is a single T cell receptor beta chain sequence and its context. This specimen belongs to a study of Ad26.COV2.S vaccination and SARS-CoV-2 variants. Study as a whole: Into the muscle, Ad26.COV2.S was dosed once or twice, 56 days apart.

The treatment was: around 19 received Ad26.COV2.S at low or high dose, single or two shots; roughly five received placebo; per-sample allocation not given. On day 63 after the first injection, vaccine and placebo recipients gave samples. CDR3 length: 14 residues. CDR1 is KGHDR, CDR2 SFDVKD, per germline. Trimming took 5 bases from V and 4 from J, leaving 11 bases between them. Sequenced by immunoSEQ multiplex PCR; TCRdb stores in-frame clones only, minus some. This table holds 360,000 or so clones, around nine tenths found once. The chain couples TRBV24-1 to TRBJ2-1; tentatively, D is TRBD2 (6 bases). Sequencing used peripheral blood, obtained in a trial of Ad26.COV2.S vaccine versus placebo. This clonotype originated in a person between 18 and 60 years old who received the Ad26.COV2.S COVID-19 vaccine or a placebo. The DNA of the CDR3 is TGTGCCACCAGTGGGGCGGGACGATACAATGAGCAGTTCTTC. It encodes CATSGAGRYNEQFF.